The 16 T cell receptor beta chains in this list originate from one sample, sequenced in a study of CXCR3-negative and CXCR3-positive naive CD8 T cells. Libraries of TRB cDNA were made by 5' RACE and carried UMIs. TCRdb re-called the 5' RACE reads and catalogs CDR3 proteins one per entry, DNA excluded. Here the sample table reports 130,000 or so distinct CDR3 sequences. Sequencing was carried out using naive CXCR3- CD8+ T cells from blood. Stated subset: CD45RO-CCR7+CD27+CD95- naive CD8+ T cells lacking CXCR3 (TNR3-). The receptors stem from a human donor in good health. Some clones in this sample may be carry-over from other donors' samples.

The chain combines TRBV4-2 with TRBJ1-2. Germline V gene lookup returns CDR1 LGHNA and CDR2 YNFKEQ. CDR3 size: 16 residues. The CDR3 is CASSPGAVSINYGYTF.

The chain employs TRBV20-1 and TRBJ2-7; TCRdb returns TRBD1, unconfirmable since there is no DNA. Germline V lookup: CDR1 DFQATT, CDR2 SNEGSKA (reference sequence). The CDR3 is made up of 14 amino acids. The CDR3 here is CSARPRTGKYEQYF.

This chain's CDR3 is CASSHNWGSQETQYF. The chain combines TRBV7-6 with TRBJ2-5. Germline assignment: CDR1 SGHVS and CDR2 FNYEAQ. The CDR3 extends over 15 amino acids. Combining the CDR3 with reference TRBV7-6 and TRBJ2-5 gives the whole variable domain GAGVSQSPRYKVTKRGQDVALRCDPISGHVSLYWYRQALGQGPEFLTYFNYEAQQDKSGLPNDRFSAERPEGSISTLTIQRTEQRDSAMYRCASSHNWGSQETQYFGPGTRLLVL.

CDR3 loop: CASSLSRERDSYSNQPQHF. The chain carries TRBV7-9 and TRBJ1-5; TCRdb's D call, TRBD1, is unchecked because there is no DNA. This CDR3 is built from 19 residues. CDR1 and CDR2 (germline): SEHNR, FQNEAQ (reference sequence).

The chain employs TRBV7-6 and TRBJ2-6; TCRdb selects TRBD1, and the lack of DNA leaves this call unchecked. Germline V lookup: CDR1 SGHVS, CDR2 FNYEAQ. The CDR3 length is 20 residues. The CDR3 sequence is CASSLTFVTGERSGANVLTF.

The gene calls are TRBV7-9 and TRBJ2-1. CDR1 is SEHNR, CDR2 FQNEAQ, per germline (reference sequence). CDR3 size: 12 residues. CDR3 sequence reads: CASSAEYSEQFF. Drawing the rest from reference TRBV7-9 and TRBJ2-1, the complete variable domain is DTGVSQNPRHKITKRGQNVTFRCDPISEHNRLYWYRQTLGQGPEFLTYFQNEAQLEKSRLLSDRFSAERPKGSFSTLEIQRTEQGDSAMYLCASSAEYSEQFFGPGTRLTVL.

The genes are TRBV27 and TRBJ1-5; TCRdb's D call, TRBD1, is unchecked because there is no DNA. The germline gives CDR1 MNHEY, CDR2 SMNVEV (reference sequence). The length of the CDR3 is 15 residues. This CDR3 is CASSPQGLWNQPQHF.

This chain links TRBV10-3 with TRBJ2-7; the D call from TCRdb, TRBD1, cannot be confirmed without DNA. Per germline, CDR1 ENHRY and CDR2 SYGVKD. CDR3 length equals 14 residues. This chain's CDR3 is CAISVVQGSYEQYF.

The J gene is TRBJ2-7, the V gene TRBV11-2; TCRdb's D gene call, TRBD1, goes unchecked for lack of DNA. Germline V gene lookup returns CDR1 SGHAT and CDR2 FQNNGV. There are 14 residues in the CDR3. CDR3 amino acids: CASSPGREADEQYF.

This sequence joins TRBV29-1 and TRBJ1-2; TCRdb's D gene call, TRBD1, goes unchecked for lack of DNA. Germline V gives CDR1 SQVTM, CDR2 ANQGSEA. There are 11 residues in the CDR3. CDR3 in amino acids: CSVVGADGYTF.

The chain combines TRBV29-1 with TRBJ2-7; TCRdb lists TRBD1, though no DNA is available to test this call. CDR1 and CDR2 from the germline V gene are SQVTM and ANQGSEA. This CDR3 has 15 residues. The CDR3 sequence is CSVEDPARVPGEQYF.

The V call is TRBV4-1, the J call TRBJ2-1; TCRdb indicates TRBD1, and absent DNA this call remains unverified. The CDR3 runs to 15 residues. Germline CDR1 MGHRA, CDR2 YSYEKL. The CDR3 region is CASSQWERGFNEQFF.

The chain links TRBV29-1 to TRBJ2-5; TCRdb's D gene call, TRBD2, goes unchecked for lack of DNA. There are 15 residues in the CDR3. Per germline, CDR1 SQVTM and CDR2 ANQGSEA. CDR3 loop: CSVDGAGGLGETQYF.

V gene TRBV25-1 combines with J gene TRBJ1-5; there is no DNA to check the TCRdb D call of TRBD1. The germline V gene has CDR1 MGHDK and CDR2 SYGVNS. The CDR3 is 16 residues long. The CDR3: CASSELGAGHNQPQHF.

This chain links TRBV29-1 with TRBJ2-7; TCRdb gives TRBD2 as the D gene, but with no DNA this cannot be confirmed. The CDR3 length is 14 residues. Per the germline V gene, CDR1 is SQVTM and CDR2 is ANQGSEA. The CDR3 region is CSVEIAGELYEQYF.

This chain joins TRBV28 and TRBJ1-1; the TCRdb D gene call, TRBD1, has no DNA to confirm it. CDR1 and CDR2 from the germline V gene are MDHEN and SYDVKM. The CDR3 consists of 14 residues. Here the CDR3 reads CASSLTPLNTEAFF.